This T cell receptor (beta chain) was identified in a study of Ad26.COV2.S vaccination and SARS-CoV-2 variants. The table came from immunoSEQ multiplex PCR; TCRdb's copy has only in-frame clones and leaves some out. The sample gives roughly 380,000 clones, just over 90% of which show up once; 3% to 5% is in the top ten. Findings and caveats of the study: Reportedly, after vaccination the spike-specific CD8+ and CD4+ T cell responses displayed substantial breadth. While placebo recipients had lower spike-specific TCR breadth, vaccine recipients had more. An underestimation of total T cell responses may have resulted from the TCR breadth and depth analyses. Whether participants received vaccine or placebo, their non-spike TCR breadth was similar.

A note on this clone: Its matching antigen is unknown.

V lost 2 bases to trimming and J lost 7 bases, with 6 bases between them. CDR1 and CDR2 (germline): MNHEY, SVGAGI. The CDR3 totals 12 residues. This TCR derives from a human donor who had recovered from COVID-19. The chain couples TRBV6-5 to TRBJ2-1; D call uncertain. The specimen comprised peripheral blood, sampled after recovery from COVID-19. CDR3 sequence (DNA): TGTGCCAGCAGTTACGGCTTTAATGAGCAGTTCTTC. This translates into CASSYGFNEQFF.